The 9 T cell receptor beta chains reported below all come from one sample, sequenced in a study of blood T cell repertoires in COVID-19. Produced via immunoSEQ multiplex PCR; TCRdb's table is partial and in-frame only. The table records about 230,000 clones, more than 65% of them present only once. Sequenced sample: peripheral blood. These receptors were taken from a man aged 50 or older with active or convalescent COVID-19.

V and J are TRBV3-1 (or the pseudogene TRBV3-2) and TRBJ2-2; 7 bases fit TRBD1. With V trimmed by 7 bases and J by 6 bases, 11 bases remained unmatched. This CDR3 comprises 15 residues. The germline CDR1 and CDR2 sequences are LGHDT and YNNKEL (reference sequence). CDR3 residues: CASTKRQGQAGELFF. The CDR3 nucleotides read TGTGCCAGCACCAAACGACAGGGCCAGGCCGGGGAGCTGTTTTTT.

This chain uses TRBV6-5 with TRBJ1-6; D is unresolved. The V end was cut by 6 bases, the J end by 7 bases, with 13 bases between. This CDR3 comprises 14 residues. Germline V gene sequence: CDR1 MNHEY, CDR2 SVGAGI. CDR3 nucleotide sequence: TGTGCCAGCAGCCCCGTCACGGGGAATTCACCCCTCCACTTT. This translates into CASSPVTGNSPLHF.

V is TRBV6-1 and J is TRBJ2-4; 11 nucleotides match TRBD1. The ends lost 4 bases at V and 1 base at J; junction bases unmatched: 6. The CDR3 sequence is 17 residues long. Germline V gene lookup returns CDR1 MNHNS and CDR2 SASEGT. The CDR3 here is CASSGGQGAGAKNIQYF. For the CDR3, the DNA is TGTGCCAGCAGTGGCGGACAGGGGGCGGGGGCCAAAAACATTCAGTACTTC.

V gene TRBV7-2 combines with J gene TRBJ2-2; TRBD2 matches at 10 bases. Germline V CDR1 and CDR2: SGHTA, FQGNSA. This CDR3 contains 18 residues. V trimming: 2 bases; J trimming: 3 bases; junction bases outside the gene matches: 9. The CDR3 DNA follows: TGTGCCAGCAGCTTATGGGGTAGCGGGGGGCCAGACACCGGGGAGCTGTTTTTT. Its protein product is CASSLWGSGGPDTGELFF. Based on the CDR3 plus reference TRBV7-2 and TRBJ2-2, the full variable domain is GAGVSQSPSNKVTEKGKDVELRCDPISGHTALYWYRQSLGQGLEFLIYFQGNSAPDKSGLPSDRFSAERTGGSVSTLTIQRTQQEDSAVYLCASSLWGSGGPDTGELFFGEGSRLTVL.

The CDR3 DNA follows: TGTGCCAGCAGCTTAGATCGCCAGGGTAATGAGCAGTTCTTC. Translation gives CASSLDRQGNEQFF. This sequence joins TRBV11-2 and TRBJ2-1, with D maybe TRBD1 (5 bases). Germline values: CDR1 SGHAT, CDR2 FQNNGV. The V end lost 0 bases, the J end lost 7 bases, and 10 bases lay between the germline ends. The CDR3 loop spans 14 amino acids.

The V gene is TRBV19, the J gene TRBJ1-2; 8 nucleotides align to TRBD1. J was trimmed by 3 bases and V by 5 bases; bases with no gene match: 8. The germline V gene encodes CDR1 LNHDA and CDR2 SQIVND (reference sequence). This CDR3 is built from 15 residues. The CDR3 here is CASSPRGRGDYGYTF. The DNA of the CDR3 is TGTGCCAGTAGTCCCAGGGGGCGCGGCGACTATGGCTACACCTTC.

The chain employs TRBV10-3 and TRBJ2-1; 12 bases match TRBD2. The CDR3 spans 17 residues. The trim removed 0 bases at V and 2 bases at J, leaving 2 bases unmatched. Germline assignment: CDR1 ENHRY and CDR2 SYGVKD. DNA of the CDR3: TGTGCCATCAGTGAGTCTCCTAGCGGGGGGGCCTACAATGAGCAGTTCTTC. It specifies CAISESPSGGAYNEQFF.

This chain links TRBV7-9 with TRBJ1-5; D uncertain. The germline CDR1 and CDR2 sequences are SEHNR and FQNEAQ (reference sequence). V shed 2 bases and J shed 1 base, with 12 bases lying between them. The CDR3 runs 16 residues. The CDR3: CASSLMLTGSNQPQHF. The CDR3 DNA reads TGTGCCAGCAGCTTAATGCTCACCGGGAGCAATCAGCCCCAGCATTTT.

CDR3 protein: CASKGVGTEAFF. DNA for the CDR3: TGTGCCAGCAAGGGGGTGGGAACTGAAGCTTTCTTT. The V gene is TRBV6-5, the J gene TRBJ1-1; a possible D gene is TRBD1 (6 bases). CDR1 and CDR2 (germline): MNHEY, SVGAGI. This CDR3 contains 12 residues. Trimming stripped 7 bases from V and 5 bases from J, with 11 bases between.